This T cell receptor beta chain stems from a study of T cell repertoires in cytomegalovirus infection. Study-wide context: Indications of both CMV infection and matching HLA type were provided by public TCR beta signatures. Notes on the study in general: The ex vivo response was dominated by HLA-C-restricted CMV-specific TCR beta clonotypes. There were carriers of CMV plus the relevant HLA, and cumulative public TCR beta family frequency identified them.

Germline V gene data show CDR1 as DFQATT and CDR2 as SNEGSKA (reference sequence). The V and J ends lost 6 bases and 3 bases, in that order; junction bases with no gene match: 7. CDR3 length: 14 amino acids. This clonotype was seen ten or more times. Its antigen is not identified. Each CDR3 protein gets one entry after TCRdb re-called the reads with MiXCR. The profile covers 120,000 to 150,000 distinct CDR3 sequences, with about 6.5% appearing a single time and about 20% taken by the ten largest. The chain recombines TRBV20-1 with TRBJ2-7; 11 bases are shared with TRBD1. Sequencing used PBMCs. The source is a human donor in good health (CMV status not recorded). Some clones in this sample may be carry-over from other donors' samples. CDR3 coding DNA: TGCAGTGCGACAGAGGACAGGGGGCTCTACGAGCAGTACTTC. Translated: CSATEDRGLYEQYF.